The rows below give T cell receptor beta chains drawn from one sample of a study of shared clonotypes between healthy human individuals. This table comes from immunoSEQ multiplex PCR, and its TCRdb copy is limited to in-frame clones, with some not included. The sample records roughly 1 million clones, about 80% being singletons. Sequenced: memory CD4+ T cells sorted from blood. The receptors come from a man younger than 35 in good health. CDR3s include the opening cysteine and the closing phenylalanine or tryptophan. The D gene is left open where the match is weak. Some rows have no size entry. The others give once, few or many, or a class for an expanded clone.

NA,TRBD1,TRBV29-1,TRBJ2-2,CSARVGQGATGELFF,TGCAGCGCCCGGGTGGGACAGGGGGCAACCGGGGAGCTGTTTTTT
NA,TRBD1,TRBV11-2,TRBJ2-2,CASSPQGASTGELFF,TGTGCCAGCAGCCCGCAGGGGGCGTCAACCGGGGAGCTGTTTTTT
NA,NA,TRBV7-9,TRBJ1-2,CASSYGTSHLNYGYTF,TGTGCCAGCAGCTACGGGACCAGCCATCTTAACTATGGCTACACCTTC
NA,NA,TRBV2,TRBJ2-6,CASSPDFSGANVLTF,TGTGCCAGCAGTCCGGACTTCTCTGGGGCCAACGTCCTGACTTTC
many,NA,TRBV2,TRBJ2-3,CASTGRGTDTQYF,TGTGCCAGCACTGGCCGGGGAACAGATACGCAGTATTTT
NA,NA,TRBV19,TRBJ1-5,CASSSGGNQPQHF,TGTGCCAGTAGTTCGGGGGGCAATCAGCCCCAGCATTTT
NA,NA,TRBV28,TRBJ1-4,CASSLSTGHKKLFF,TGTGCCAGCAGTTTGTCTACAGGCCACAAAAAACTGTTTTTT
many,NA,TRBV10-3,TRBJ2-3,CAISESRGSDTQYF,TGTGCCATCAGTGAGTCGAGGGGTTCAGATACGCAGTATTTT
NA,NA,TRBV7-8,TRBJ1-2,CASSLTDSYGYTF,TGTGCCAGCAGCTTGACGGACAGCTATGGCTACACCTTC
NA,TRBD1,TRBV6-1,TRBJ1-5,CASSEQGRSNQPQHF,TGTGCCAGCAGCGAACAGGGGAGAAGCAATCAGCCCCAGCATTTT
NA,TRBD2,TRBV10-2,TRBJ2-1,CASMPSGSYNEQFF,TGCGCCAGCATGCCTAGCGGGAGTTACAATGAGCAGTTCTTC
once,TRBD2,TRBV27,TRBJ2-7,CASSFERGTQYF,TGTGCCAGCAGTTTCGAGCGGGGAACCCAGTACTTC
NA,NA,TRBV2,TRBJ2-7,CASSEALLGLSMGEQYF,TGTGCCAGCAGTGAAGCGCTTCTCGGGCTATCAATGGGGGAGCAGTACTTC
NA,NA,TRBV9,TRBJ2-1,CASSVALHSYNEQFF,TGTGCCAGCAGCGTAGCTCTTCACTCCTACAATGAGCAGTTCTTC
NA,TRBD2,TRBV5-1,TRBJ2-1,CASSLSPSGANEQFF,TGCGCCAGCAGCTTGTCCCCTAGCGGGGCCAATGAGCAGTTCTTC
NA,TRBD1,TRBV5-6,TRBJ2-7,CASSFRGLSYEQYF,TGTGCCAGCAGCTTCAGGGGGCTCTCCTACGAGCAGTACTTC
once,NA,TRBV7-9,TRBJ2-7,CASSPHEGGLGYEQYF,TGTGCCAGCAGCCCCCACGAGGGCGGTTTAGGCTACGAGCAGTACTTC
few,TRBD2,TRBV5-1,TRBJ2-7,CASSLEGLAGARREQYF,TGCGCCAGCAGCTTGGAGGGACTAGCGGGAGCAAGGAGAGAGCAGTACTTC
NA,NA,TRBV2,TRBJ2-2,CASSGTGGELFF,TGTGCCAGCAGTGGAACAGGCGGGGAGCTGTTTTTT
NA,NA,TRBV19,TRBJ1-1,CASSLGTLRTEAFF,TGTGCCAGTAGTCTCGGGACACTGCGCACTGAAGCTTTCTTT
NA,NA,TRBV4-1,TRBJ2-3,CASSRRGDTDTQYF,TGCGCCAGCAGCCGAAGAGGGGACACAGATACGCAGTATTTT
NA,NA,TRBV29-1,TRBJ2-1,CSVQPVVGQGGLAGVGEQFF,TGCAGCGTTCAACCCGTTGTGGGACAGGGAGGGCTAGCGGGAGTAGGTGAGCAGTTCTTC
NA,TRBD1,TRBV28,TRBJ1-5,CASSITGTGSNQPQHF,TGTGCCAGCAGTATCACCGGGACAGGAAGCAATCAGCCCCAGCATTTT
NA,NA,TRBV28,TRBJ2-7,CASSSGSWYEQYF,TGTGCCAGCAGCTCAGGGTCCTGGTACGAGCAGTACTTC
NA,NA,TRBV2,TRBJ2-3,CASRKREFTDTQYF,TGTGCCAGCAGGAAAAGGGAGTTCACAGATACGCAGTATTTT
NA,NA,TRBV4-1,TRBJ1-4,CASSQVPGLSEKLFF,TGCGCCAGCAGCCAAGTTCCGGGGCTTAGTGAAAAACTGTTTTTT
NA,NA,TRBV5-1,TRBJ1-1,CASSEAGDMNTEAFF,TGCGCCAGCAGCGAGGCAGGAGACATGAACACTGAAGCTTTCTTT
NA,NA,TRBV11-2,TRBJ2-1,CASSIPGRNLNNEQFF,TGTGCCAGCAGCATACCGGGACGGAACTTAAACAATGAGCAGTTCTTC
NA,TRBD2,TRBV5-1,TRBJ2-3,CASSPAGGQTDTQYF,TGCGCCAGCAGCCCCGCGGGGGGGCAGACAGATACGCAGTATTTT
NA,NA,TRBV28,TRBJ2-2,CASLRTGNPNTGELFF,TGTGCCAGCCTTCGAACAGGGAACCCGAACACCGGGGAGCTGTTTTTT
NA,NA,TRBV5-6,TRBJ2-7,CASSLEGSPYEQYF,TGTGCCAGCAGCTTGGAGGGAAGCCCCTACGAGCAGTACTTC
NA,NA,TRBV20-1,TRBJ1-4,CSAIAQIGLFF,TGCAGTGCAATAGCTCAGATAGGACTGTTTTTT
NA,NA,TRBV27,TRBJ1-6,CASSLKGVENSPLHF,TGTGCCAGCAGTTTAAAGGGGGTTGAGAATTCACCCCTCCACTTT
NA,NA,TRBV18,TRBJ1-2,CASSPLSYAGENYGYTF,TGTGCCAGCTCACCTCTCTCCTATGCGGGGGAAAACTATGGCTACACCTTC
NA,NA,TRBV30,TRBJ2-3,CAWSVGRTGHTDTQYF,TGTGCCTGGAGTGTAGGGCGCACAGGGCACACAGATACGCAGTATTTT
many,TRBD1,TRBV18,TRBJ2-3,CASSPGGTGPGTQYF,TGTGCCAGCTCACCAGGGGGGACAGGGCCCGGCACGCAGTATTTT
NA,TRBD1,TRBV7-2,TRBJ1-2,CASSRQGNGYTF,TGTGCCAGCAGCCGACAGGGAAATGGCTACACCTTC
few,NA,TRBV5-1,TRBJ2-3,CASSLPGLRTDTQYF,TGCGCCAGCAGCTTGCCGGGGTTAAGGACAGATACGCAGTATTTT
NA,TRBD1,TRBV5-1,TRBJ1-6,CASSVDRGGNSPLHF,TGCGCCAGCAGCGTTGACAGGGGGGGGAATTCACCCCTCCACTTT
NA,NA,TRBV5-5,TRBJ2-1,CASSLFLASYNEQFF,TGTGCCAGCAGCTTGTTCCTAGCATCCTACAATGAGCAGTTCTTC
NA,NA,TRBV7-2,TRBJ2-7,CASSLGRHSGEQYF,TGTGCCAGCAGCTTAGGCAGGCACTCAGGCGAGCAGTACTTC
NA,NA,TRBV6-5,TRBJ2-5,CASSRAGRETQYF,TGTGCCAGCAGCCGTGCGGGGAGGGAGACCCAGTACTTC
many,NA,TRBV7-3,TRBJ2-1,CASSLSAYNEQFF,TGTGCCAGCAGCTTATCGGCTTACAATGAGCAGTTCTTC
NA,NA,TRBV27,TRBJ2-2,CASSSWTANTGELFF,TGTGCCAGCAGTTCCTGGACAGCGAACACCGGGGAGCTGTTTTTT
NA,NA,TRBV7-2,TRBJ1-2,CASSLGLADLGSMFGYTF,TGTGCCAGCAGCTTAGGTCTCGCTGATCTGGGATCTATGTTTGGCTACACCTTC
few,NA,TRBV6-1,TRBJ2-7,CASSELSALEQYF,TGTGCCAGCAGTGAGTTATCAGCTTTAGAGCAGTACTTC
once,TRBD2,TRBV13,TRBJ2-1,CASSLRRLAGSYNEQFF,TGTGCCAGCAGCCTCCGTAGACTAGCAGGCTCCTACAATGAGCAGTTCTTC
NA,NA,TRBV5-4,TRBJ1-6,CASSPDLNYNSPLHF,TGTGCCAGCAGCCCGGATCTGAACTATAATTCACCCCTCCACTTT
NA,NA,TRBV27,TRBJ2-3,CASSLRRTDTQYF,TGTGCCAGCAGTTTGAGGCGCACAGATACGCAGTATTTT
NA,TRBD2,TRBV5-1,TRBJ2-7,CASSSTGGPYEQYF,TGCGCCAGCAGCTCGACGGGGGGGCCCTACGAGCAGTACTTC
NA,NA,TRBV7-2,TRBJ1-3,CASSPRGVTDTIYF,TGTGCCAGCAGCCCCCGCGGGGTAACGGACACCATATATTTT
NA,NA,TRBV6-1,TRBJ2-3,CASILSGTDTQYF,TGTGCCAGCATTCTGAGTGGCACAGATACGCAGTATTTT
NA,NA,TRBV6-5,TRBJ1-2,CASSYGTWYGYTF,TGTGCCAGCAGTTACGGGACATGGTATGGCTACACCTTC
few,NA,TRBV7-2,TRBJ2-5,CASSLVETQYF,TGTGCCAGCAGCTTAGTCGAGACCCAGTACTTC
NA,NA,TRBV6-6,TRBJ1-1,CASSTINTEAFF,TGTGCCAGCAGTACCATTAACACTGAAGCTTTCTTT
NA,TRBD1,TRBV5-5,TRBJ2-1,CASSPGTGGYNEQFF,TGTGCCAGCAGCCCTGGGACAGGGGGGTACAATGAGCAGTTCTTC
NA,NA,TRBV25-1,TRBJ1-5,CASSVQDQPQHF,TGTGCCAGCAGTGTACAGGATCAGCCCCAGCATTTT
few,NA,TRBV2,TRBJ1-1,CASSERGALEAFF,TGTGCCAGCAGTGAGAGAGGGGCCCTTGAAGCTTTCTTT
NA,NA,TRBV13,TRBJ2-2,CASSLEQRRNTGELFF,TGTGCCAGCAGCTTAGAGCAGCGGAGGAACACCGGGGAGCTGTTTTTT
NA,NA,TRBV5-6,TRBJ2-5,CASSLYRVLETQYF,TGTGCCAGCAGCTTGTACAGGGTCCTGGAGACCCAGTACTTC